This T cell receptor beta chain was found in a study of T cell clonotyping in hematopoietic cell transplantation. This clone is categorized as large (0.1 to 1%). The target antigen is unknown. One junction end disagrees with the germline gene, perhaps due to a read error. Study-level findings and limits: Without cell sorting, CD4 versus CD8 contributions remain unresolved. At the given depth, recipient repertoires were over 97% de novo clonotypes.

The CDR3 runs to 16 residues. Germline V gene lookup returns CDR1 SGHNT and CDR2 YENEEA. Profiling relied on immunoSEQ multiplex PCR, and the TCRdb table lists in-frame clones only, not all of them. The sample includes more than 12,000 clones, roughly 94% seen only once; the top ten take approximately 4.9%. The receptor comes from a male patient aged 55 to 69 who had an allogeneic stem cell transplant from an unrelated donor, so the T cells may come from the graft donor. Some clones in this sample may be carry-over from other donors' samples. The chain combines TRBV11-3 with TRBJ2-2; TRBD1 aligns across 10 bases. Sequenced material: PBMCs, taken 30 days after allogeneic stem cell transplant. For the CDR3, the DNA is TGTGCCAGCAGCCTAGAGGGACAGGGGAGATCCGGGGAGCTGTTTTTT. Its protein is CASSLEGQGRSGELFF.